Listed here are 8 T cell receptor beta chains from one sample, sequenced in a study of PD-L1 blockade in urothelial cancer. Data came from immunoSEQ multiplex PCR; TCRdb stores just in-frame clones and leaves some out. The sample has tens of thousands of clones, over 75% seen once. As to time point: pretreatment peripheral blood. This specimen consisted of PBMCs, obtained around atezolizumab (anti-PD-L1) treatment. These receptor sequences come from a man aged 55 to 70 with urothelial cancer.

This chain uses TRBV5-1 with TRBJ1-6; D gene uncertain. The CDR3 sequence is 14 residues long. CDR1 SGHRS and CDR2 YFSETQ come from the germline V gene. Trimming cost V 0 bases and J 5 bases, with 6 bases left between them. In DNA form, the CDR3 reads TGCGCCAGCAGCTTGGTGTCAGATAATTCACCCCTCCACTTT. Translating gives CASSLVSDNSPLHF. The variable domain in full, completed from reference TRBV5-1 and TRBJ1-6, reads KAGVTQTPRYLIKTRGQQVTLSCSPISGHRSVSWYQQTPGQGLQFLFEYFSETQRNKGNFPGRFSGRQFSNSRSEMNVSTLELGDSALYLCASSLVSDNSPLHFGNGTRLTVT.

The chain links TRBV7-2 to TRBJ2-7, with 7 bases lining up with TRBD2. With V trimmed by 3 bases and J by 3 bases, 5 bases remained unmatched. In germline, CDR1 is SGHTA, CDR2 FQGNSA. This CDR3 is 14 amino acids long. The CDR3 loop reads CASSFAGANYEQYF. CDR3 nucleotide sequence: TGTGCCAGCAGCTTCGCGGGAGCTAACTACGAGCAGTACTTC.

The V call is TRBV9, the J call TRBJ1-2, with D tentatively TRBD1 (5 bases). Trimming cost V 6 bases and J 4 bases, with 25 bases left between them. Germline CDR1 reads SGDLS; CDR2 reads YYNGEE. The CDR3 has 17 residues. The CDR3 DNA reads as TGTGCCAGCACCCCCGGGGGTGCCCTTGAATGGGCCTATGGCTACACCTTC. Protein sequence: CASTPGGALEWAYGYTF.

This sequence joins TRBV10-3 and TRBJ1-2, with 8 bases fitting TRBD1. V trimming: 2 bases; J trimming: 6 bases; junction bases outside the gene matches: 2. CDR3 length: 13 residues. Germline CDR1 ENHRY, CDR2 SYGVKD. In nucleotides, the CDR3 is TGTGCCATCAGTGAGGGACAGGGACATGGCTACACCTTC. This sequence encodes CAISEGQGHGYTF.

V gene TRBV11-2 combines with J gene TRBJ2-3; D is unclear. The CDR3 is 13 amino acids. V was clipped by 4 bases and J by 5 bases, with 10 bases between them. CDR1 is SGHAT, CDR2 FQNNGV, per germline. In DNA form, the CDR3 reads TGTGCCAGCAGCTCACCCCCCGGAGATACGCAGTATTTT. This gives the protein CASSSPPGDTQYF. Full variable domain (outside the CDR3, taken from reference TRBV11-2 and TRBJ2-3): EAGVAQSPRYKIIEKRQSVAFWCNPISGHATLYWYQQILGQGPKLLIQFQNNGVVDDSQLPKDRFSAERLKGVDSTLKIQPAKLEDSAVYLCASSSPPGDTQYFGPGTRLTVL.

V usage is TRBV5-6 and J usage is TRBJ1-5, with D perhaps TRBD1 (6 bases). Per the germline V gene, CDR1 is SGHDT and CDR2 is YYEEEE. The CDR3 has 16 residues. Between the trimmed V and J ends, which lost 3 bases and 1 base, there was a span of 14 bases. CDR3 nucleotide sequence: TGTGCCAGCAGCTCCTGGGGGGGCCTGAGCAATCAGCCCCAGCATTTT. It translates to CASSSWGGLSNQPQHF. The whole variable domain, remainder taken from reference TRBV5-6 and TRBJ1-5, is DAGVTQSPTHLIKTRGQQVTLRCSPKSGHDTVSWYQQALGQGPQFIFQYYEEEERQRGNFPDRFSGHQFPNYSSELNVNALLLGDSALYLCASSSWGGLSNQPQHFGDGTRLSIL.

This clone has only a few counts. The rearrangement links TRBV7-2 to TRBJ1-2; D may be TRBD1 (5 bases). Per the germline V gene, CDR1 is SGHTA and CDR2 is FQGNSA. CDR3 length: 14 residues. V lost 0 bases and J 8 bases, leaving 13 bases between the germline ends. CDR3 in DNA: TGTGCCAGCAGCTTAGCGAGTCAGGGAGGCGGCTACACCTTC. This translates into CASSLASQGGGYTF.

This chain connects TRBV5-1 to TRBJ1-5, with D perhaps matching TRBD1 (6 bases). This CDR3 region has 14 residues. Between the trimmed V and J ends, which lost 0 bases and 8 bases, there was a span of 12 bases. Per germline, CDR1 SGHRS and CDR2 YFSETQ. DNA for the CDR3: TGCGCCAGCAGCTTGGCAGGGGTGGTGGAGCCCCAGCATTTT. It specifies CASSLAGVVEPQHF.